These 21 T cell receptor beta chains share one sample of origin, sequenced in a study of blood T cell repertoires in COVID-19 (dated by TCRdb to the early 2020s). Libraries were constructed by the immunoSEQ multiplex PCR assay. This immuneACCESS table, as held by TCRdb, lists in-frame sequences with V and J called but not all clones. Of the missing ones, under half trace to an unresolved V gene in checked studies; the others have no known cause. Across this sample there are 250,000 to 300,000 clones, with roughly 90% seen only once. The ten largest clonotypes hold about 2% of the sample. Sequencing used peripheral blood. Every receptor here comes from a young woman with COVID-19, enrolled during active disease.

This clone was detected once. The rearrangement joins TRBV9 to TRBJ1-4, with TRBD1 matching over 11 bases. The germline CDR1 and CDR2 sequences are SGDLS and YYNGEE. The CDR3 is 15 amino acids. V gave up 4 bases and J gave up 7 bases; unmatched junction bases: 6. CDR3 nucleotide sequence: TGTGCCAGCAGCCCCCGGACAGGGGGCTTTGAAAAACTGTTTTTT. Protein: CASSPRTGGFEKLFF.

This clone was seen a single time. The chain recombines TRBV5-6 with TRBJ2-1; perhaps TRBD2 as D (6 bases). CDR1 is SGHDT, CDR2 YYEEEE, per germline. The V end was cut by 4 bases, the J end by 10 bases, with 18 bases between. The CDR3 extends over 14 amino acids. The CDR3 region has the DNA TGTGCCAGCAGCCCTAGGACGGGGGTGGGGGAGCAGTTCTTC. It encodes CASSPRTGVGEQFF.

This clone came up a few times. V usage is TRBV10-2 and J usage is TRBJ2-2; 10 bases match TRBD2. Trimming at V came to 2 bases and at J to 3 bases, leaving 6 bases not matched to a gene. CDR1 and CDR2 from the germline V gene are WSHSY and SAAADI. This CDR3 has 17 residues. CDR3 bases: TGCGCCAGCAGTGAGCCGATAGGACTAGCGGACACCGGGGAGCTGTTTTTT. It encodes CASSEPIGLADTGELFF.

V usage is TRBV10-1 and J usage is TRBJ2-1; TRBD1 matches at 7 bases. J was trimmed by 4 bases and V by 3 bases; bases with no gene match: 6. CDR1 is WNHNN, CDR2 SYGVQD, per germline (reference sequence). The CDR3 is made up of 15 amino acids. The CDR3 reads CASSERDSGYNEQFF. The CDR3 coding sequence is TGCGCCAGCAGTGAACGGGACAGCGGTTACAATGAGCAGTTCTTC.

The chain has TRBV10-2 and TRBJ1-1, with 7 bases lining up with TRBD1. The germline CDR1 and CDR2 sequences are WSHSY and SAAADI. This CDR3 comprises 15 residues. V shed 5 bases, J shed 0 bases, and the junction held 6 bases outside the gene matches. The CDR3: CASSPTTGMNTEAFF. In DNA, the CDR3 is TGCGCCAGCAGTCCCACGACAGGGATGAACACTGAAGCTTTCTTT.

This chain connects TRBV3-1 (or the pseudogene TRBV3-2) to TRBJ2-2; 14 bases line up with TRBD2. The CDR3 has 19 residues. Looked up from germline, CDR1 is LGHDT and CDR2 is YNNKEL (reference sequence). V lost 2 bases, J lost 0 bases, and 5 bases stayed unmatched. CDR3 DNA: TGTGCCAGCAGCCAACAAAGGACTAGCGGGGGGACGAACACCGGGGAGCTGTTTTTT. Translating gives CASSQQRTSGGTNTGELFF.

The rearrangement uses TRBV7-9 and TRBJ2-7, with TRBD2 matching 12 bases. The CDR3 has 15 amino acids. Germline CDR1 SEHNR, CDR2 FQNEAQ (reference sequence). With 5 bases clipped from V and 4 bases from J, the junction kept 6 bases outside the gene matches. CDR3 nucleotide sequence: TGTGCCAGCAGCCCTGCTAGCGGGAGGGCGTACGAGCAGTACTTC. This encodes CASSPASGRAYEQYF.

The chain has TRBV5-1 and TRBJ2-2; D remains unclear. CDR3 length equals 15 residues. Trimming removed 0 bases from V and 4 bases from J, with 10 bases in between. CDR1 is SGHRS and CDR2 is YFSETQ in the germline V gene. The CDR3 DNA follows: TGCGCCAGCAGCTTGGCGCCAGATTCCACCGGGGAGCTGTTTTTT. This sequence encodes CASSLAPDSTGELFF.

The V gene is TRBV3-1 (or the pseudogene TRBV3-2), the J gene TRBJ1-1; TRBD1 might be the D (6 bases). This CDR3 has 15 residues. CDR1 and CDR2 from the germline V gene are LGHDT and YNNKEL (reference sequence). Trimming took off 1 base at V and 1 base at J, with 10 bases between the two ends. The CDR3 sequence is CASSQGGRWNTEAFF. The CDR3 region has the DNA TGTGCCAGCAGCCAAGGGGGGCGATGGAACACTGAAGCTTTCTTT.

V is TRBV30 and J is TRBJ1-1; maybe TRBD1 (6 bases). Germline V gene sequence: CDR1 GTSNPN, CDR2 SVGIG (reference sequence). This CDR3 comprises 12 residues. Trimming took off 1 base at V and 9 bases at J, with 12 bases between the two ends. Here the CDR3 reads CAWSGGRGKAFF. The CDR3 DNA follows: TGTGCCTGGAGTGGGGGCAGGGGAAAAGCTTTCTTT.

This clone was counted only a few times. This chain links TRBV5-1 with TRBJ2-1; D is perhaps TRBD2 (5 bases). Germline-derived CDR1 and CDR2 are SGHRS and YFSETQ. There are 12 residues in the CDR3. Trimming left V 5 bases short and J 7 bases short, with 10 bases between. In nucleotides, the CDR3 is TGCGCCAGCAGTTTGACTACAAATGAGCAGTTCTTC. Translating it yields CASSLTTNEQFF.

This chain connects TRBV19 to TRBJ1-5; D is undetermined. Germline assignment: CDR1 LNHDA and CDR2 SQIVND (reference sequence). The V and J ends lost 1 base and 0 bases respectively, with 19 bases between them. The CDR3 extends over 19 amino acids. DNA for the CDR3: TGTGCCAGTAGTATAGCAGGTTCCCTCGGTATTAGTAGCAATCAGCCCCAGCATTTT. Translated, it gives CASSIAGSLGISSNQPQHF. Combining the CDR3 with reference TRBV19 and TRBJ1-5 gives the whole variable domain DGGITQSPKYLFRKEGQNVTLSCEQNLNHDAMYWYRQDPGQGLRLIYYSQIVNDFQKGDIAEGYSVSREKKESFPLTVTSAQKNPTAFYLCASSIAGSLGISSNQPQHFGDGTRLSIL.

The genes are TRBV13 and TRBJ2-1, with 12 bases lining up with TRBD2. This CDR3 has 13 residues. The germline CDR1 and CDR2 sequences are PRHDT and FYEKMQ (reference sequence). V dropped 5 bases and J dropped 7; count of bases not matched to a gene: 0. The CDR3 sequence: CASSGLAGNEQFF. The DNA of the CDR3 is TGTGCCAGCAGCGGACTAGCGGGGAATGAGCAGTTCTTC. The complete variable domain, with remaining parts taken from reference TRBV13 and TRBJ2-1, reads AAGVIQSPRHLIKEKRETATLKCYPIPRHDTVYWYQQGPGQDPQFLISFYEKMQSDKGSIPDRFSAQQFSDYHSELNMSSLELGDSALYFCASSGLAGNEQFFGPGTRLTVL.

CDR3 nucleotide sequence: TGTGCCAGCAGCCAAGATCGACTAGCGGGTAACACCGGGGAGCTGTTTTTT. Its translation: CASSQDRLAGNTGELFF. The chain links TRBV4-2 to TRBJ2-2, with 10 nucleotides matching TRBD2. Unmatched junction bases numbered 3, after V lost 0 bases and J lost 2 bases. The length of the CDR3 is 17 residues. Germline-derived CDR1 and CDR2 are LGHNA and YNFKEQ.

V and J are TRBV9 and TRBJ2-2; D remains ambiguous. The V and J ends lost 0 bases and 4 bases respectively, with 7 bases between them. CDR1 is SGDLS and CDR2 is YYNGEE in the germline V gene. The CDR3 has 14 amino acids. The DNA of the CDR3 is TGTGCCAGCAGCGTAGCCCTCAGCACCGGGGAGCTGTTTTTT. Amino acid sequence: CASSVALSTGELFF. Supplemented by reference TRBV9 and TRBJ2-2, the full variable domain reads DSGVTQTPKHLITATGQRVTLRCSPRSGDLSVYWYQQSLDQGLQFLIQYYNGEERAKGNILERFSAQQFPDLHSELNLSSLELGDSALYFCASSVALSTGELFFGEGSRLTVL.

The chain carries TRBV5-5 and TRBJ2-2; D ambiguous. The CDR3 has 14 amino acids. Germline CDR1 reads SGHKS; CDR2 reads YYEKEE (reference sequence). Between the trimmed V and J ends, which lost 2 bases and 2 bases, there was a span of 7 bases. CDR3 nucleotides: TGTGCCAGCAGCTTTGGGCCAAACACCGGGGAGCTGTTTTTT. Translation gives CASSFGPNTGELFF.

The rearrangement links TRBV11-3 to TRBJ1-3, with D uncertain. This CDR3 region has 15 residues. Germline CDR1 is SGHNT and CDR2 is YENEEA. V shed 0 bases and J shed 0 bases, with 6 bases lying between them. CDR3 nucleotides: TGTGCCAGCAGCTTAGACGGTCACTCTGGAAACACCATATATTTT. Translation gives CASSLDGHSGNTIYF.

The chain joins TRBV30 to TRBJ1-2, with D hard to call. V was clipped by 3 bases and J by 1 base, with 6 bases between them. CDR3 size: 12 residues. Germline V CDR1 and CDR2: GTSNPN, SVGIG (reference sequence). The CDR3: CAWRNFNYGYTF. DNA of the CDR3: TGTGCCTGGAGAAACTTTAACTATGGCTACACCTTC.

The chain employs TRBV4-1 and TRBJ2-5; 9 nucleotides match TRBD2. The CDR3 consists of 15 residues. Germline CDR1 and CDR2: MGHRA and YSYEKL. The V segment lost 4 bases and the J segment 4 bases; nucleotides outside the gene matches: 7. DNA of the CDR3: TGCGCCAGCAGCCTTGCGGGAGGGCCGGTAGAGACCCAGTACTTC. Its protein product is CASSLAGGPVETQYF.

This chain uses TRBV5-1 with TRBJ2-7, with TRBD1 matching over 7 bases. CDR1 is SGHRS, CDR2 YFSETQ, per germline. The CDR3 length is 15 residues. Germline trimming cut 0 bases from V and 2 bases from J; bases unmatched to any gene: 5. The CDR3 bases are TGCGCCAGCAGCTTGGGGACAGGTGATACCTACGAGCAGTACTTC. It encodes CASSLGTGDTYEQYF.

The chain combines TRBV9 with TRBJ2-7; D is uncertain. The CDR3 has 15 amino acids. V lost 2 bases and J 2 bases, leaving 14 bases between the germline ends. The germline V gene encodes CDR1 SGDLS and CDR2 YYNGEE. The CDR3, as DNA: TGTGCCAGCAGCGTGGGCCCTTTATCCCCCTACGAGCAGTACTTC. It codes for CASSVGPLSPYEQYF.